The clone carrying this T cell receptor (beta chain) was counted at least ten times. The target antigen is unknown. The entry originates in a study of T cell repertoires in cytomegalovirus infection. TCRdb passed the reads through MiXCR, listing each CDR3 protein once. The sample lists about 500,000 distinct CDR3 sequences; roughly a third were seen once. The V gene lost 4 bases and the J gene lost 5 bases, with 14 bases spanning the gap. This CDR3 is 14 amino acids long. From germline, CDR1 is SGHVS and CDR2 FQNEAQ. The chain uses TRBV7-8 and TRBJ1-1, with D possibly being TRBD1 (5 bases). The receptor was derived from a human donor in good health (CMV status not recorded). Some clones in this sample may be carry-over from other donors' samples. The source was cultured PBMCs, collected from culture after CMV antigen stimulation. The CDR3 DNA is TGTGCCAGCAGCTACCGGGACTTCAATACTGAAGCTTTCTTT. This gives the protein CASSYRDFNTEAFF. The whole variable domain, remainder taken from reference TRBV7-8 and TRBJ1-1, is GAGVSQSPRYKVAKRGQDVALRCDPISGHVSLFWYQQALGQGPEFLTYFQNEAQLDKSGLPSDRFFAERPEGSVSTLKIQRTQQEDSAVYLCASSYRDFNTEAFFGQGTRLTVV.